The rows below give T cell receptor beta chains drawn from one sample of a study of graft-versus-host responses after intestinal transplantation. No cognate antigen is known for these TCRs. Using immunoSEQ multiplex PCR, the repertoire was profiled, and TCRdb retains in-frame clones only, with some absent. This table has some 100,000 clones, 85% to 95% appearing once. The sequenced sample was unstimulated CD8+ T cells sorted from spleen or lymph node cells, obtained before transplant. The receptors come from a human donor who was the organ donor for an intestinal transplant. The CDR3 runs from the conserved cysteine through the conserved F or W. The order of the fields is J gene, D gene, V gene, clone size, CDR3 protein, CDR3 DNA. A D gene is named only where the DNA matches it firmly. Rows give clone size only sometimes, using once, few, many, or a class for an expanded clone.

>TRBJ1-2|TRBD1|TRBV7-9|.
CASSPMDRARYGYTF
TGTGCCAGCAGCCCAATGGACAGGGCCAGATATGGCTACACCTTC
>TRBJ2-2|.|TRBV27|.
CASSRLSGSGELFF
TGTGCCAGCAGCCGCCTTTCGGGGAGCGGGGAGCTGTTTTTT
>TRBJ2-7|TRBD2|TRBV4-2|.
CASSPRLASGHYEQYF
TGTGCCAGCAGCCCAAGGTTGGCTAGCGGGCACTACGAGCAGTACTTC
>TRBJ2-3|.|TRBV7-6|once
CASSLAAGSTDTQYF
TGTGCCAGCAGCTTAGCCGCGGGGAGCACAGATACGCAGTATTTT
>TRBJ2-3|TRBD2|TRBV4-2|.
CASSGGRADTQYF
TGTGCCAGCAGCGGCGGGAGAGCAGATACGCAGTATTTT
>TRBJ1-4|TRBD1|TRBV28|.
CASSKGGLGEKLFF
TGTGCCAGCAGTAAAGGGGGCCTTGGTGAAAAACTGTTTTTT
>TRBJ2-1|TRBD2|TRBV4-1|.
CASSQEYLAGVEQFF
TGCGCCAGCAGCCAAGAATATCTAGCGGGGGTTGAGCAGTTCTTC
>TRBJ2-7|.|TRBV18|.
CASSPVGSSYEQYF
TGTGCCAGCTCACCAGTGGGGAGCTCCTACGAGCAGTACTTC
>TRBJ1-5|.|TRBV30|.
CAWSLENQPQHF
TGTGCCTGGAGTCTGGAGAATCAGCCCCAGCATTTT
>TRBJ2-7|.|TRBV9|.
CASSPPEGSYEQYF
TGTGCCAGCAGCCCCCCGGAGGGGTCCTACGAGCAGTACTTC
>TRBJ2-1|TRBD2|TRBV5-8|.
CASSLLAGAYNEQFF
TGTGCCAGCAGCTTGCTGGCGGGAGCTTACAATGAGCAGTTCTTC
>TRBJ1-2|.|TRBV5-6|.
CASSLGGTEIGDYGYTF
TGTGCCAGCAGCTTGGGTGGGACTGAAATCGGGGACTATGGCTACACCTTC
>TRBJ2-7|.|TRBV28|.
CASSLRQGYLPTYEQYF
TGTGCCAGCAGTTTAAGGCAGGGGTATCTTCCAACCTACGAGCAGTACTTC
>TRBJ2-2|.|TRBV4-2|few
CASSQLSSGELFF
TGTGCCAGCAGCCAACTATCTTCCGGGGAGCTGTTTTTT
>TRBJ1-4|.|TRBV20-1|once
CSARQEKLFF
TGCAGTGCTAGGCAGGAAAAACTGTTTTTT
>TRBJ2-3|.|TRBV7-9|.
CASSLPGDSPQSYTDTQYF
TGTGCCAGCAGCTTACCCGGCGACTCCCCTCAGTCTTACACAGATACGCAGTATTTT
>TRBJ2-1|.|TRBV7-2|.
CASSLALASGEQFF
TGTGCCAGCAGCTTAGCCCTGGCCTCGGGTGAGCAGTTCTTC
>TRBJ1-1|.|TRBV19|few
CASRGYTEAFF
TGTGCCAGTCGGGGTTACACTGAAGCTTTCTTT
>TRBJ1-4|.|TRBV18|few
CASSPPGVNEKLFF
TGTGCCAGCTCACCACCGGGAGTAAATGAAAAACTGTTTTTT
>TRBJ2-7|.|TRBV6-6|.
CASSYYGGTSEQYF
TGTGCCAGCAGTTACTACGGGGGAACCTCCGAGCAGTACTTC
>TRBJ2-7|.|TRBV5-1|.
CASSLLGQEGEQYF
TGCGCCAGCAGCTTGTTAGGACAGGAGGGTGAGCAGTACTTC
>TRBJ1-1|TRBD1|TRBV4-1|.
CASSQLGQAVNTEAFF
TGCGCCAGCAGCCAATTGGGACAGGCGGTGAACACTGAAGCTTTCTTT
>TRBJ2-4|.|TRBV12-5|.
CASGMRGNIQYF
TGTGCTAGTGGGATGCGAGGTAACATTCAGTACTTC
>TRBJ2-7|TRBD1|TRBV18|.
CASSPRAGTESSYEQYF
TGTGCCAGCTCACCGCGGGCCGGGACAGAGAGCTCCTACGAGCAGTACTTC
>TRBJ1-1|TRBD1|TRBV13|.
CASSSFRGTEAFF
TGTGCCAGCAGCTCGTTCAGGGGGACTGAAGCTTTCTTT
>TRBJ1-1|TRBD1|TRBV5-1|.
CASSTGGGEAFF
TGCGCCAGCAGCACGGGAGGGGGCGAAGCTTTCTTT
>TRBJ1-1|.|TRBV14|.
CASSQSEGSTGLGTEAFF
TGTGCCAGCAGCCAATCGGAGGGGTCGACGGGATTGGGCACTGAAGCTTTCTTT
>TRBJ2-1|.|TRBV27|.
CASSFIAIHNEQFF
TGTGCCAGCAGTTTTATAGCGATACACAATGAGCAGTTCTTC